The clone carrying this TCR beta chain has a count of ten or more. What it binds is not known. The researchers produced TCR beta cDNA from approximately 550 ng total RNA with a constant-region primer. TCR beta libraries came from three nested multiplex PCR rounds using slightly modified ARM-PCR. A C-beta reverse primer and TRBV1-TRBV30 forward primers served in each of the first two PCR rounds, at 10 cycles apiece. TCRdb passed the multiplex PCR reads through MiXCR, listing each CDR3 protein once. The sample carries roughly 78,000 distinct CDR3 sequences, about 70% recorded once. The study co-extracted DNA and RNA from around 20-30 mg of unsorted bulk tissue. Germline V lookup: CDR1 SGHRS, CDR2 YFSETQ. This CDR3 has 13 amino acids. V lost 2 bases and J lost 4, with 9 bases in between. This specimen belongs to a study of tumor-infiltrating lymphocytes in primary liver carcinoma. Study-level information: Yields of productive TCRbeta reads ranged from roughly 3.5 to 8 million per sample and were similar across tissue types.

Study-wide points: The proportion of top clones found throughout all five tumor regions was only about 7.5-25%. It was in tumors, not blood, that the top-250-clone fraction was significantly higher (p = 0.039). The study found tumor-adjacent and tumor-blood pairs overlapped less than tumor region pairs.

The receptor was isolated from a woman in her sixties or seventies with primary liver carcinoma and hepatitis B virus infection. The rearrangement links TRBV5-1 to TRBJ1-1; D remains unclear. Sample: liver tumor tissue from sampling region 4. Subset noted: tumor region T4, right-lateral pole. CDR3 protein: CASSFEGSTEAFF. In nucleotides, the CDR3 is TGCGCCAGCAGCTTCGAGGGAAGCACTGAAGCTTTCTTT.